The 9 T cell receptor beta chains below come from one sample, sequenced in a study of blood T cell repertoires in COVID-19. Sequencing was performed with immunoSEQ multiplex PCR; in TCRdb, only in-frame clones are kept and a portion is missing. The sample has around 200,000 clones; around nine tenths are singletons. Material for sequencing was peripheral blood. All receptors come from a young man with active or convalescent COVID-19.

The V and J genes are TRBV6-1 and TRBJ2-3; D uncertain. Per the germline V gene, CDR1 is MNHNS and CDR2 is SASEGT. V was shortened by 2 bases and J by 0 bases, with 9 bases between the two germline ends. The CDR3 sequence is 15 residues long. The CDR3, as DNA: TGTGCCAGCAGTGAAAAGAGACAAAGCACAGATACGCAGTATTTT. Its translation: CASSEKRQSTDTQYF.

The V and J genes are TRBV30 and TRBJ2-2; TRBD1 agrees at 9 bases. There are 14 residues in the CDR3. V was pared by 0 bases and J by 6 bases, with 2 bases of the junction left unmatched. Germline values: CDR1 GTSNPN, CDR2 SVGIG (reference sequence). As DNA, the CDR3 is TGTGCCTGGAGTGTACAGGGGGCGTCCGGGGAGCTGTTTTTT. This sequence encodes CAWSVQGASGELFF.

The V and J genes are TRBV24-1 and TRBJ2-7; 7 nucleotides align to TRBD1. CDR3 length: 13 residues. Germline CDR1 reads KGHDR; CDR2 reads SFDVKD. Trimming cost V 5 bases and J 9 bases; bases outside gene matches: 9. This CDR3 is CATSGGGPMGQYF. DNA for the CDR3: TGTGCCACCAGTGGAGGGGGCCCTATGGGGCAGTACTTC.

This rearrangement joins TRBV18 to TRBJ1-1; 8 bases are shared with TRBD1. Germline CDR1 reads KGHSH; CDR2 reads LQKENI. The junction had 1 base not matched to a gene; V was cut back by 0 bases and J by 1 base. This CDR3 is 15 amino acids long. CDR3 DNA sequence: TGTGCCAGCTCACCACCCGACAGGGGGAACACTGAAGCTTTCTTT. Translation: CASSPPDRGNTEAFF.

This chain joins TRBV29-1 and TRBJ2-7, with TRBD1 matching over 9 bases. J lost 5 bases, V lost 8 bases, and 10 bases had no gene match. Germline lookup yields CDR1 SQVTM and CDR2 ANQGSEA. CDR3 length: 13 residues. The CDR3 reads CSSSGTGSDEQYF. The DNA for the CDR3 is TGCAGCTCGTCCGGGACAGGGAGCGACGAGCAGTACTTC.

V usage is TRBV6-5 and J usage is TRBJ2-1; TRBD1 matches 10 bases. Germline-derived CDR1 and CDR2 are MNHEY and SVGAGI. V lost 2 bases and J lost 7; bases outside the gene matches: 8. This CDR3 is built from 16 residues. CDR3 in amino acids: CASSYPGQGTGNEQFF. CDR3 bases: TGTGCCAGCAGTTACCCGGGACAGGGGACCGGAAATGAGCAGTTCTTC.

The chain is built from TRBV7-2 and TRBJ2-7, with D unresolved. The germline V gene encodes CDR1 SGHTA and CDR2 FQGNSA. V was trimmed by 3 bases and J by 0 bases, leaving 9 bases between them. This CDR3 has 14 amino acids. The DNA for the CDR3 is TGTGCCAGCAGCTTGAACAGTTTCTCCTACGAGCAGTACTTC. Translated, it gives CASSLNSFSYEQYF. The whole variable domain, filled in from reference TRBV7-2 and TRBJ2-7, reads GAGVSQSPSNKVTEKGKDVELRCDPISGHTALYWYRQSLGQGLEFLIYFQGNSAPDKSGLPSDRFSAERTGGSVSTLTIQRTQQEDSAVYLCASSLNSFSYEQYFGPGTRLTVT.

J is TRBJ2-2 and V is TRBV30; 12 nucleotides match TRBD2. The germline gives CDR1 GTSNPN, CDR2 SVGIG (reference sequence). The CDR3 has 19 amino acids. Trimming cost V 1 base and J 3 bases; bases outside gene matches: 12. DNA of the CDR3: TGTGCCTGGAGTGGCCTGACTAGCGGGAGTAGTAGCGACACCGGGGAGCTGTTTTTT. Protein sequence: CAWSGLTSGSSSDTGELFF. Supplemented by reference TRBV30 and TRBJ2-2, the full variable domain reads SQTIHQWPATLVQPVGSPLSLECTVEGTSNPNLYWYRQAAGRGLQLLFYSVGIGQISSEVPQNLSASRPQDRQFILSSKKLLLSDSGFYLCAWSGLTSGSSSDTGELFFGEGSRLTVL.

The chain's CDR3 is CASSYAGSEQFF. For the CDR3, the DNA is TGTGCCAGCAGTTATGCGGGTAGTGAGCAGTTCTTC. The rearrangement uses TRBV6-5 and TRBJ2-1, with D tentatively TRBD2 (5 bases). The germline V and J ends were trimmed by 3 bases and 9 bases, with 9 bases remaining between them. This CDR3 is built from 12 residues. Germline V CDR1 and CDR2: MNHEY, SVGAGI.